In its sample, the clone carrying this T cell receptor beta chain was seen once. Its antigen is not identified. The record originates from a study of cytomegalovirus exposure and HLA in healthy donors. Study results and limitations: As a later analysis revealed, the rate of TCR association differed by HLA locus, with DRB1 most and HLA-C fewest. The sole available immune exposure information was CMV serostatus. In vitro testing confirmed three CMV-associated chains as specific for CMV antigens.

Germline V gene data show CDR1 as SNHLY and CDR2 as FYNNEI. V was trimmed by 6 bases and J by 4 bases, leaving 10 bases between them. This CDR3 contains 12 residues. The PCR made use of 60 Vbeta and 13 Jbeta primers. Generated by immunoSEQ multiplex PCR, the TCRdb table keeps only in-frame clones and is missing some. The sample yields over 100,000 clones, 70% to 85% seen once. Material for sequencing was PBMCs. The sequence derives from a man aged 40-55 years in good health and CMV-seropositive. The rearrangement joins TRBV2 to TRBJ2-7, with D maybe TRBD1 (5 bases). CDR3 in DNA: TGTGCCAGCAGGCAAGCAGGGTACGAGCAGTACTTC. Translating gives CASRQAGYEQYF. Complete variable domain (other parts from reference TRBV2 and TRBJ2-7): EPEVTQTPSHQVTQMGQEVILRCVPISNHLYFYWYRQILGQKVEFLVSFYNNEISEKSEIFDDQFSVERPDGSNFTLKIRSTKLEDSAMYFCASRQAGYEQYFGPGTRLTVT.